The T cell receptor (beta chain) described here comes from a study of CDR3 diversity in severe acne. To note about this clonotype: A much more abundant neighbour one base away suggests this may be a read error.

This CDR3 is built from 15 residues. CDR1 and CDR2 from the germline V gene are MGHRA and YSYEKL. Using its own MiXCR run on the PCR reads, TCRdb lists one record per CDR3 protein. This sample has 85,000 to 120,000 distinct CDR3 sequences, with more than 45% found just once. Input material: blood. This sequence originates from a male donor with acne. The gene calls are TRBV4-1 and TRBJ2-7; D call uncertain. CDR3 residues: CPSSQVGRTGYEQYF. The CDR3, as DNA: TGCCCCAGCAGCCAAGTGGGCAGGACCGGATACGAGCAGTACTTC.